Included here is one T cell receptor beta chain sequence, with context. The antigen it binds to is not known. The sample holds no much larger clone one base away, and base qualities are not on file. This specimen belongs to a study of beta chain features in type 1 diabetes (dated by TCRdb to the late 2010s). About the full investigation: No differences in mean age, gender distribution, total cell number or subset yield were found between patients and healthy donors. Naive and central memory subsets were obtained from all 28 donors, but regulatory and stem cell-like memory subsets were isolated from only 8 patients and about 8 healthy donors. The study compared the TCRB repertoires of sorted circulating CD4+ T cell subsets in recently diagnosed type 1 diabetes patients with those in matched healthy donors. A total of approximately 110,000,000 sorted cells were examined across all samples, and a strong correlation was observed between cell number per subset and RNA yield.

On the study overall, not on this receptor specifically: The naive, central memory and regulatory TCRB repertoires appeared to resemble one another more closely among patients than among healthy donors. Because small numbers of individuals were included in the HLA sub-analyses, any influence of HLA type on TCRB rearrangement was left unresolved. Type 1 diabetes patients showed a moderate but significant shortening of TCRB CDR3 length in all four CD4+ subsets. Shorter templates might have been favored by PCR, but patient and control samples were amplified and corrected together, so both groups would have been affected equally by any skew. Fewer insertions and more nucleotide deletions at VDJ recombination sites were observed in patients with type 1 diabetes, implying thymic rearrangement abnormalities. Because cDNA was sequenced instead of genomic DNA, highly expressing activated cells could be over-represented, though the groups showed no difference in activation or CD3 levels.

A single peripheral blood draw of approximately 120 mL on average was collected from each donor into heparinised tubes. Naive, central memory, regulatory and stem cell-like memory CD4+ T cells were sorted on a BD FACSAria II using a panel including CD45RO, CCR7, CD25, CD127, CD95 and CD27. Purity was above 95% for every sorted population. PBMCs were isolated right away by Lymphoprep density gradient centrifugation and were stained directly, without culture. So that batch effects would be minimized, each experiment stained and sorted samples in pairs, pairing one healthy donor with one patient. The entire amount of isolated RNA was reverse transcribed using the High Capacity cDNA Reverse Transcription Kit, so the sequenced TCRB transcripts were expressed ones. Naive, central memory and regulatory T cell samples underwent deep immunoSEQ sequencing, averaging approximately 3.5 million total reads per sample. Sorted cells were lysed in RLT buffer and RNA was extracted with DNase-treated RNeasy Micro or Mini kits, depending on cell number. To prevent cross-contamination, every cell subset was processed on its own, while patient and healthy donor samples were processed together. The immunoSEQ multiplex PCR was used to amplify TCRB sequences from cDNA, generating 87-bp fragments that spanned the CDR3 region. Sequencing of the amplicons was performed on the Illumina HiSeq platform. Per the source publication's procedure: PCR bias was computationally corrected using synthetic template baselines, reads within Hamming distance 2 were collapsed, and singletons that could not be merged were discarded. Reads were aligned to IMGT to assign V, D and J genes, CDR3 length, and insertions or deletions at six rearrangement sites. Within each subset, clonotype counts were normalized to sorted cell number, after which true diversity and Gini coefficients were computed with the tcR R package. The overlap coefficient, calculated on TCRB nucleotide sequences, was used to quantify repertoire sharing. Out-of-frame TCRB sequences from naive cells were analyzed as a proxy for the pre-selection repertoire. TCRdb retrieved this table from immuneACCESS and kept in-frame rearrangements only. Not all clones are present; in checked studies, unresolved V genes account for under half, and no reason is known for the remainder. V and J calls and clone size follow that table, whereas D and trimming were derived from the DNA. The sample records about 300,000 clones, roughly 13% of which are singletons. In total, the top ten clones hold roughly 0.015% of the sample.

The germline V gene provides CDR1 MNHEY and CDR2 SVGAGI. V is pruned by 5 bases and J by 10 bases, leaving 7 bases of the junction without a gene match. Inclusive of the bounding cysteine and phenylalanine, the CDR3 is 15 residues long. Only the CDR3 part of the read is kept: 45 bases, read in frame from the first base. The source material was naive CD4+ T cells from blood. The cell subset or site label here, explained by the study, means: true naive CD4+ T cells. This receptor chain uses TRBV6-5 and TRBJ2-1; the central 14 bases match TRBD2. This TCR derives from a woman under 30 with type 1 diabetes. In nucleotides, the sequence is TGTGCCAGCAGTCCGTCGACTAGCGGGAGGGGGGAGCAGTTCTTC. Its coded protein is CASSPSTSGRGEQFF.